The 19 T cell receptor beta chains below all came from one sample that was sequenced in a study of control samples from healthy donors and cancer patients. Sequencing was performed with immunoSEQ multiplex PCR; in TCRdb, only in-frame clones are kept and a portion is missing. Of hundreds of thousands of clones in the sample, 75% to 95% were seen once. The sample was PBMCs. These receptors were obtained from a man aged 40-49 years with head and neck cancer.

The CDR3 DNA reads TGTGCCAGCAGTTACCAAGCGGGGGGGCGGACAGATACGCAGTATTTT. Translating it yields CASSYQAGGRTDTQYF. The rearrangement links TRBV6-5 to TRBJ2-3; TRBD2 matches 10 bases. Trimming removed 2 bases from V and 3 bases from J; junction bases left unmatched: 5. The CDR3 totals 16 residues. Germline V CDR1 and CDR2: MNHEY, SVGAGI.

This clone showed up just a few times. J is TRBJ2-5 and V is TRBV12-3 or TRBV12-4; D is uncertain. Trimming removed 7 bases from V and 5 bases from J, with 14 bases in between. This CDR3 contains 13 residues. The CDR3 sequence: CASTVGKWETQYF. CDR3 bases: TGTGCCAGCACCGTGGGGAAATGGGAGACCCAGTACTTC.

V is TRBV10-1 and J is TRBJ2-1; D is possibly TRBD2 (6 bases). The CDR3 contains 14 residues. Trimming stripped 2 bases from V and 2 bases from J, with 7 bases between. Germline loops: CDR1 WNHNN, CDR2 SYGVQD (reference sequence). CDR3 region: CASSEGGTYNEQFF. DNA of the CDR3: TGCGCCAGCAGTGAGGGGGGGACCTACAATGAGCAGTTCTTC.

The chain combines TRBV2 with TRBJ1-1; D not certain. The germline CDR1 and CDR2 sequences are SNHLY and FYNNEI. The CDR3 extends over 12 amino acids. The V end lost 9 bases, the J end lost 4 bases, and 12 bases lay between the germline ends. CDR3 DNA: TGTGCCAGAGGGAGAGTTGCCACTGAAGCTTTCTTT. Protein product: CARGRVATEAFF. Looking up the rest from reference TRBV2 and TRBJ1-1 gives the full variable domain: EPEVTQTPSHQVTQMGQEVILRCVPISNHLYFYWYRQILGQKVEFLVSFYNNEISEKSEIFDDQFSVERPDGSNFTLKIRSTKLEDSAMYFCARGRVATEAFFGQGTRLTVV.

This chain joins TRBV27 and TRBJ1-2, with D possibly matching TRBD1 (5 bases). V was clipped by 0 bases and J by 1 base, with 15 bases between them. The CDR3 runs 17 residues. Looked up from germline, CDR1 is MNHEY and CDR2 is SMNVEV (reference sequence). CDR3 residues: CASSLSGGGFGNYGYTF. In nucleotides, the CDR3 is TGTGCCAGCAGTTTATCGGGGGGGGGATTCGGTAACTATGGCTACACCTTC.

The rearrangement joins TRBV10-1 to TRBJ1-4; D is possibly TRBD1 (5 bases). Trimming took 5 bases from V and 6 from J, leaving 13 bases between them. Germline V gives CDR1 WNHNN, CDR2 SYGVQD (reference sequence). CDR3 length equals 14 residues. CDR3 sequence: CASSPGLGDEKLFF. CDR3 nucleotide sequence: TGCGCCAGCAGTCCGGGACTCGGGGATGAAAAACTGTTTTTT.

This clone appeared a single time. The V gene is TRBV28, the J gene TRBJ1-4; TRBD1 might be the D (5 bases). Germline assignment: CDR1 MDHEN and CDR2 SYDVKM. Trimming left V 5 bases short and J 6 bases short, with 7 bases between. This CDR3 region has 12 residues. The CDR3, as DNA: TGTGCCAGCAGTCAAGGGGATGAAAAACTGTTTTTT. This sequence encodes CASSQGDEKLFF.

The rearrangement links TRBV6-5 to TRBJ2-3; 7 nucleotides line up with TRBD1. CDR3 length: 14 amino acids. With 5 bases clipped from V and 2 bases from J, the junction kept 4 bases outside the gene matches. Germline-derived CDR1 and CDR2 are MNHEY and SVGAGI. In nucleotides, the CDR3 is TGTGCCAGCAGTACGGGACAGTTCACAGATACGCAGTATTTT. It specifies CASSTGQFTDTQYF.

This clone was seen only once. J is TRBJ1-1 and V is TRBV4-2, with TRBD1 identical over 7 bases. The CDR3 extends over 15 amino acids. Germline V CDR1 and CDR2: LGHNA, YNFKEQ. V trimming: 2 bases; J trimming: 1 base; junction bases outside the gene matches: 4. The CDR3 here is CASSQLQGSNTEAFF. The CDR3, as DNA: TGTGCCAGCAGCCAACTACAGGGGTCGAACACTGAAGCTTTCTTT.

The V and J genes are TRBV6-4 and TRBJ1-1; possible D gene TRBD1, 6 bases. The V end lost 2 bases, the J end lost 6 bases, and 13 bases lay between the germline ends. This CDR3 is 14 amino acids long. Germline CDR1 MRHNA, CDR2 SNTAGT. The CDR3 region is CASSDQGNSAEAFF. CDR3 nucleotide sequence: TGTGCCAGCAGTGACCAGGGGAACTCTGCTGAAGCTTTCTTT.

This chain uses TRBV30 with TRBJ2-6, with D possibly matching TRBD1 (6 bases). This CDR3 spans 15 amino acids. Trimming stripped 3 bases from V and 1 base from J, with 10 bases between. Germline loops: CDR1 GTSNPN, CDR2 SVGIG (reference sequence). The CDR3 nucleotides read TGTGCCTGGAGCGGAGGACAGTCTGGGGCCAACGTCCTGACTTTC. It encodes CAWSGGQSGANVLTF.

This chain uses TRBV28 with TRBJ2-7; either TRBD1 or TRBD2 may fit D (5 bases each). Germline CDR1 is MDHEN and CDR2 is SYDVKM. Trimming took 2 bases from V and 9 from J, leaving 17 bases between them. This CDR3 spans 14 amino acids. This CDR3 is CASSLTGTPGPQYF. Here the CDR3 DNA reads TGTGCCAGCAGTTTAACCGGGACCCCGGGGCCGCAGTACTTC.

This clone was seen a single time. The V call is TRBV5-3, the J call TRBJ1-4; 9 bases map to TRBD1. TRBV5-3 is an ORF; its function is uncertain. This CDR3 is 17 amino acids long. V trimming: 3 bases; J trimming: 1 base; junction bases outside the gene matches: 7. In nucleotides, the CDR3 is TGTGCCAGAAGCTACTGGACAGGGGAAGGAACTAATGAAAAACTGTTTTTT. Translation gives CARSYWTGEGTNEKLFF.

The chain combines TRBV7-2 with TRBJ2-7; no clear D. Trimming took off 5 bases at V and 6 bases at J, with 11 bases between the two ends. CDR1 SGHTA and CDR2 FQGNSA come from the germline V gene. The CDR3 runs to 12 residues. The CDR3 protein is CASSPTQPEQYF. CDR3 in DNA: TGTGCCAGCAGCCCTACCCAGCCCGAGCAGTACTTC. The complete variable domain, with remaining parts taken from reference TRBV7-2 and TRBJ2-7, reads GAGVSQSPSNKVTEKGKDVELRCDPISGHTALYWYRQSLGQGLEFLIYFQGNSAPDKSGLPSDRFSAERTGGSVSTLTIQRTQQEDSAVYLCASSPTQPEQYFGPGTRLTVT.

The chain recombines TRBV7-2 with TRBJ1-6; unclear D gene. V lost 1 base, J lost 16 bases, and 8 bases lay in between. This CDR3 comprises 11 residues. Germline lookup yields CDR1 SGHTA and CDR2 FQGNSA. The DNA of the CDR3 is TGTGCCAGCAGCTTAGGAGGGCTTCTCCACTTT. Its translation is CASSLGGLLHF.

The CDR3 spells CASSAGGEVQETQYF. The CDR3 DNA reads as TGTGCCAGCAGCGCAGGGGGCGAAGTCCAAGAGACCCAGTACTTC. The chain is built from TRBV11-1 and TRBJ2-5; the match to TRBD1 covers 8 bases. The CDR3 is 15 residues long. J gave up 1 base and V 5 bases, and 6 bases lay outside the gene matches. CDR1 is SGHAT, CDR2 FQDESV, per germline (reference sequence).

This clone appeared once. The chain combines TRBV15 with TRBJ1-1; D gene unclear. Trimming shortened V by 0 bases and J by 1 base, and 6 bases separated the two germline ends. CDR1 and CDR2 from the germline V gene are LNHNV and YYDKDF (reference sequence). The CDR3 is made up of 14 amino acids. This CDR3 reads CATSRDRRNTEAFF. The CDR3 DNA reads as TGTGCCACCAGCAGAGACCGCAGGAACACTGAAGCTTTCTTT.

V gene TRBV5-6 combines with J gene TRBJ1-4, with D unresolved. Trimming removed 1 base at V and 5 bases at J, with 12 bases between. Looked up from germline, CDR1 is SGHDT and CDR2 is YYEEEE. The CDR3 has 15 residues. The CDR3 DNA reads as TGTGCCAGCAGCTTGAATCTGGCGGGGAATGAAAAACTGTTTTTT. It translates to CASSLNLAGNEKLFF.

The V and J genes are TRBV19 and TRBJ1-2, with a tentative D call TRBD1 (6 bases). The length of the CDR3 is 14 residues. Per germline, CDR1 LNHDA and CDR2 SQIVND (reference sequence). V was trimmed by 5 bases and J by 4 bases, leaving 14 bases between them. As DNA, the CDR3 is TGTGCCAGTAGTTCCCAGGGGCCTCCCTATGGCTACACCTTC. It specifies CASSSQGPPYGYTF.